This TCR beta chain was found in a study of shared clonotypes between healthy human individuals. The CDR3 extends over 15 amino acids. Trimming took 10 bases from V and 0 from J, leaving 17 bases between them. The germline V gene has CDR1 MDHEN and CDR2 SYDVKM. TCRdb's copy holds only in-frame clones and misses some; the assay was immunoSEQ multiplex PCR. The sample yields about 2.3 million clones, approximately 93% seen once. The sample comprised naive CD4+ T cells from PBMCs. The sample's subset: CD45RA+ positively selected. This TCR came from a man younger than 30 in good health. Some clones in this sample may be carry-over from other donors' samples. The chain uses TRBV28 and TRBJ2-3; TRBD2 is a possible D gene (5 bases). CDR3 DNA sequence: TGTGCCATCAGCCCTGGAGGAGCTAGCACAGATACGCAGTATTTT. This gives the protein CAISPGGASTDTQYF.